These 5 T cell receptor beta chains came from one sample sequenced in a study of T cells in Graves' hyperthyroidism and ophthalmopathy. RNA transcripts were the template for amplifying TCR beta CDR3 regions. A first-round RT-PCR of the TCR CDR3 used the HTBI primer set. Using its own MiXCR run on the multiplex PCR reads, TCRdb lists one record per CDR3 protein. The sample holds around 480,000 distinct CDR3 sequences, 14% seen once. Sample: blood. These receptors were collected from a woman aged 18-29 years with Graves' hyperthyroidism.

At least ten counts were recorded for this clonotype. V usage is TRBV5-1 and J usage is TRBJ1-1; D uncertain. The CDR3 extends over 14 amino acids. Germline V gene data show CDR1 as SGHRS and CDR2 as YFSETQ. The V end lost 1 base, the J end lost 0 bases, and 7 bases lay between the germline ends. CDR3 nucleotide sequence: TGCGCCAGCAGCTTGTTGTCTGTGAACACTGAAGCTTTCTTT. Its protein product is CASSLLSVNTEAFF.

This clonotype was seen many times. The rearrangement links TRBV19 to TRBJ2-5; 13 positions agree with TRBD2. CDR3 length: 16 residues. Trimming took 5 bases from V and 4 from J; bases not matched to a gene: 7. Germline CDR1 and CDR2: LNHDA and SQIVND (reference sequence). The CDR3 DNA is TGTGCCAGTAGTCCTGGACTAGCGGGAGAGGTAGAGACCCAGTACTTC. Translation: CASSPGLAGEVETQYF.

This clonotype was observed many times. The chain employs TRBV12-3 or TRBV12-4 and TRBJ2-1; D remains ambiguous. The CDR3 loop spans 14 amino acids. The ends were cut back, 5 bases at V and 3 bases at J, with 11 bases in the middle. CDR3 bases: TGTGCCAGCAGTCCCCCGGGTTACTACAATGAGCAGTTCTTC. Translated: CASSPPGYYNEQFF.

The chain couples TRBV20-1 to TRBJ2-1, with TRBD1 matching 7 bases. CDR1 is DFQATT and CDR2 is SNEGSKA in the germline V gene (reference sequence). The ends lost 5 bases at V and 5 bases at J; junction bases unmatched: 9. The CDR3 runs to 14 residues. The CDR3 DNA follows: TGCAGTGCTCTCAACAGGGGCAAGAACAATGAGCAGTTCTTC. Its protein product is CSALNRGKNNEQFF.

This clonotype was counted many times. The J gene is TRBJ2-1, the V gene TRBV24-1; possibly TRBD1 or TRBD2 for D (5 bases each). The CDR3 length is 15 residues. Germline V gene data show CDR1 as KGHDR and CDR2 as SFDVKD. V lost 2 bases to trimming and J lost 14 bases, with 21 bases between them. The chain's CDR3 is CATSDSGTDPFTKFF. Here the CDR3 DNA reads TGTGCCACCAGTGATTCCGGGACCGACCCCTTTACGAAGTTCTTC.